This T cell receptor (beta chain) comes out of a study of blood T cell repertoires in COVID-19 (dated by TCRdb to 2020 to 2021). Study-wide context: Samples from collaborators originated in the United States, Italy and Spain and spanned both the acute and convalescent phases of COVID-19. HLA class I and class II types, where available, came from metadata supplied by the sample provider rather than from assay-based typing. Deeply sampled blood TCRbeta repertoires from subjects exposed to, actively infected with, or recovered from COVID-19 were included in the dataset. The prospective study material was composed of cDNA or gDNA derived from T cells, B-cell-depleted T cells, or PBMCs. Samples were obtained from the ongoing ImmuneRACE study (first 160 participants) and from about 1,300 subjects provided by 6 global collaborators. Nearly every sample came with metadata listing a de-identified subject ID, COVID-19 status, age in years and sex. The repertoires were released in a freely available public database meant as a resource for research on the immune response to SARS-CoV-2.

The collaborating institutions used their own protocols to collect whole blood in K2EDTA tubes. For TCRbeta analysis, collaborators shipped samples as frozen whole blood, isolated PBMCs, or DNA extracted from either of those sample types. General findings and caveats noted by the study authors: The amount of clinical and demographic metadata varied by source and participant and was provided uncurated.

Details on this clone: The target of this receptor is not known. Nothing much larger sits one base from this clone, and base qualities are not available.

The immunoSEQ Assay, a bias-controlled multiplex PCR, was used to amplify TCRbeta CDR3 regions from genomic DNA. For the original study's pipeline: Nucleated cell counts per sample were estimated from amplification of reference gene primers within the assay. To quantify the absolute abundance of each unique TCRbeta CDR3 rearrangement, sequence reads were collapsed and filtered. Productive Simpson clonality was computed per sample as the square root of Simpson's diversity index over productive rearrangements. TCRdb took this table from immuneACCESS and kept in-frame rearrangements with V and J called. Such tables lack part of the clones; where checked against another copy, unresolved V genes explain under half of the gap, and the rest is unexplained. V and J calls and clone size follow that table, whereas D and trimming were derived from the DNA. The sample includes approximately 100,000 clones, with about 89% observed a single time. The top ten clonotypes cover 15% to 20% of the sample.

A distance of 13 bases separates the germline ends of V and J, which lose 1 base and 3 bases respectively. The CDR3 spans 16 residues, from the cysteine through the phenylalanine. This entry keeps only the CDR3 DNA: 48 bases, framed from base 1. Based on the germline V gene, the CDR1 and CDR2 sequences are MGHRA and YSYEKL. The sequence derives from a man in his fifties with acute or convalescent COVID-19. The rearranged chain carries TRBV4-1 and TRBJ2-1; TRBD2 is a possible D gene, resting on 5 matching bases. Sequenced sample: peripheral blood. The DNA sequence reads TGCGCCAGCAGCCAAGCGGGGTTAGGGAGCTACAATGAGCAGTTCTTC. It encodes CASSQAGLGSYNEQFF.